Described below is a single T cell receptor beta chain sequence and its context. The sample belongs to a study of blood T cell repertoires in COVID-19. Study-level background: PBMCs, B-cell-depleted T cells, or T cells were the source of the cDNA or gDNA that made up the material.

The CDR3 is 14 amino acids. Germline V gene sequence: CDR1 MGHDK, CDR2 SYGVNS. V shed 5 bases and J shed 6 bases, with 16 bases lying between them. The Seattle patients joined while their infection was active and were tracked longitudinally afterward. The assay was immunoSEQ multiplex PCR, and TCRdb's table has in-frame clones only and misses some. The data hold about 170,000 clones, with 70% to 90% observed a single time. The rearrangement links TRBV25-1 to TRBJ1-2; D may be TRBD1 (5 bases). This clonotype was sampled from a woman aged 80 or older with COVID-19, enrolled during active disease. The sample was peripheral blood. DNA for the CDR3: TGTGCCAGCAGTACCATAGGGGCTGGAGATGGCTACACCTTC. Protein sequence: CASSTIGAGDGYTF.